The 30 T cell receptor beta chains reported below all come from one sample, sequenced in a study of T cell responses to AZD1222 COVID-19 vaccine. Generated by immunoSEQ multiplex PCR, the TCRdb table keeps only in-frame clones and is missing some. Among under 95,000 clones, nearly 90% were seen once, and the ten largest hold 8.4%. The material sequenced was peripheral blood, taken on day 0 of AZD1222 vaccination. These receptors came from an adult in good health.

J is TRBJ2-5 and V is TRBV7-3, with D perhaps matching TRBD1 (6 bases). Germline V gene data show CDR1 as SGHTA and CDR2 as FQGTGA. The CDR3 has 15 amino acids. Trimming took 2 bases from V and 5 from J, leaving 15 bases between them. The CDR3 spells CASSLLGGPRETQYF. The CDR3 DNA follows: TGTGCCAGCAGCTTATTAGGGGGACCTCGGGAGACCCAGTACTTC.

This chain links TRBV11-2 with TRBJ1-2; a possible D gene is TRBD1 (6 bases). V was shortened by 5 bases and J by 7 bases, with 17 bases between the two germline ends. Germline loops: CDR1 SGHAT, CDR2 FQNNGV. The CDR3 runs 14 residues. The CDR3 spells CASSEMGAYGGYTF. The CDR3 DNA reads as TGTGCCAGCAGCGAAATGGGGGCTTACGGTGGCTACACCTTC. Supplemented by reference TRBV11-2 and TRBJ1-2, the full variable domain reads EAGVAQSPRYKIIEKRQSVAFWCNPISGHATLYWYQQILGQGPKLLIQFQNNGVVDDSQLPKDRFSAERLKGVDSTLKIQPAKLEDSAVYLCASSEMGAYGGYTFGSGTRLTVV.

V is TRBV6-5 and J is TRBJ1-1, with 11 bases that match TRBD1. The V gene's germline CDR1 is MNHEY and CDR2 SVGAGI. V was clipped by 2 bases and J by 5 bases; unmatched bases: 7. The CDR3 has 16 residues. The CDR3 DNA is TGTGCCAGCAGTTACACGTCCGGACAGGGGGCGACTGAAGCTTTCTTT. Translating it yields CASSYTSGQGATEAFF.

The chain couples TRBV3-1 (or the pseudogene TRBV3-2) to TRBJ2-1; 8 nucleotides agree with TRBD2. This CDR3 region has 12 residues. The germline gives CDR1 LGHDT, CDR2 YNNKEL (reference sequence). V gave up 1 base and J gave up 11 bases; unmatched junction bases: 1. The CDR3 nucleotides are TGTGCCAGCAGCCAAGGACTAGCGAAGCAGTTCTTC. This codes for CASSQGLAKQFF.

This sequence joins TRBV11-3 and TRBJ1-1; the D gene is possibly TRBD1 (5 bases). V was trimmed by 5 bases and J by 0 bases, leaving 13 bases between them. The CDR3 contains 15 residues. CDR1 and CDR2 (germline): SGHNT, YENEEA. Here the CDR3 reads CASSPGGGLNTEAFF. CDR3 DNA: TGTGCCAGCAGCCCCGGGGGGGGACTGAACACTGAAGCTTTCTTT.

The chain links TRBV6-1 to TRBJ1-1; D call uncertain. Germline V gene lookup returns CDR1 MNHNS and CDR2 SASEGT. This CDR3 contains 19 residues. V dropped 2 bases and J dropped 4 bases, with 26 bases sitting between them. CDR3 amino acids: CASSESPNAWVGSGTEAFF. DNA of the CDR3: TGTGCCAGCAGTGAATCCCCGAACGCGTGGGTAGGGTCGGGCACTGAAGCTTTCTTT.

The gene calls are TRBV7-8 and TRBJ2-7, with 7 bases aligning to TRBD1. The V and J ends lost 3 bases and 3 bases, in that order; junction bases with no gene match: 8. The CDR3 loop spans 15 amino acids. Germline loops: CDR1 SGHVS, CDR2 FQNEAQ. The chain's CDR3 is CASSLVNRGNYEQYF. The CDR3 coding sequence is TGTGCCAGCAGCTTGGTTAACAGGGGAAACTACGAGCAGTACTTC.

This chain joins TRBV18 and TRBJ2-5; D is perhaps TRBD2 (5 bases). Germline CDR1 is KGHSH and CDR2 is LQKENI. The CDR3 covers 14 residues. V was trimmed by 3 bases and J by 4 bases, leaving 12 bases between them. The CDR3 is CASSPGSARETQYF. In DNA, the CDR3 is TGTGCCAGCTCACCGGGGAGCGCCCGAGAGACCCAGTACTTC.

The chain carries TRBV18 and TRBJ1-2; D might be TRBD1 (6 bases). There are 20 residues in the CDR3. V lost 2 bases, J lost 0 bases, and 25 bases lay in between. From germline, CDR1 is KGHSH and CDR2 LQKENI. This CDR3 is CASSPLRVARGPATNYGYTF. The DNA for the CDR3 is TGTGCCAGCTCACCATTAAGGGTGGCTCGGGGGCCCGCGACTAACTATGGCTACACCTTC.

This chain links TRBV2 with TRBJ1-3; D is unresolved. CDR3 length: 12 amino acids. Trimming cost V 10 bases and J 4 bases, with 11 bases left between them. Germline CDR1 and CDR2: SNHLY and FYNNEI. Here the CDR3 reads CATEMTGNTIYF. CDR3 coding DNA: TGTGCCACAGAAATGACGGGAAACACCATATATTTT.

V gene TRBV27 combines with J gene TRBJ1-5; D perhaps matches TRBD1 (5 bases). Germline CDR1 reads MNHEY; CDR2 reads SMNVEV (reference sequence). Trimming shortened V by 3 bases and J by 9 bases, and 12 bases separated the two germline ends. The CDR3 sequence is 13 residues long. DNA of the CDR3: TGTGCCAGCAGTTTCGGAGGGGACCGGCCCCAGCATTTT. This translates into CASSFGGDRPQHF.

The chain couples TRBV11-2 to TRBJ1-1, with 7 bases fitting TRBD1. The CDR3 has 13 amino acids. With V trimmed by 5 bases and J by 1 base, 1 base remained unmatched. Germline V gene lookup returns CDR1 SGHAT and CDR2 FQNNGV. The DNA for the CDR3 is TGTGCCAGCAGCAGACAGGGGAACACTGAAGCTTTCTTT. As protein: CASSRQGNTEAFF.

CDR3 sequence: CASSPDEALSQYF. The CDR3, as DNA: TGTGCCAGCAGTCCCGACGAAGCTCTTTCGCAGTATTTT. This sequence joins TRBV27 and TRBJ2-3; D is unclear. V was pared by 5 bases and J by 10 bases, with 16 bases between. Germline values: CDR1 MNHEY, CDR2 SMNVEV (reference sequence). CDR3 size: 13 residues.

This clone has a single count. This chain joins TRBV7-9 and TRBJ1-1, with a possible D match to TRBD1 (5 bases). The CDR3 spans 15 residues. V shed 5 bases and J shed 4 bases, with 17 bases lying between them. CDR1 and CDR2 (germline): SEHNR, FQNEAQ (reference sequence). The CDR3 loop is CASSEPREKSTEAFF. The CDR3 DNA is TGTGCCAGCAGCGAACCCAGGGAGAAAAGCACTGAAGCTTTCTTT.

The V gene is TRBV11-2, the J gene TRBJ2-7; D is possibly TRBD2 (5 bases). V dropped 4 bases and J dropped 3 bases, with 16 bases sitting between them. The CDR3 runs to 15 residues. Germline CDR1 is SGHAT and CDR2 is FQNNGV. In nucleotides, the CDR3 is TGTGCCAGCAGCTCACTAGGGTTCTCTTACTACGAGCAGTACTTC. Translating gives CASSSLGFSYYEQYF.

The J gene is TRBJ2-1, the V gene TRBV2, with D perhaps TRBD1 (5 bases). Trimming removed 0 bases at V and 5 bases at J, with 5 bases between. The germline gives CDR1 SNHLY, CDR2 FYNNEI. There are 13 residues in the CDR3. CDR3 nucleotide sequence: TGTGCCAGCAGTGAAGCCAGGGACAATGAGCAGTTCTTC. The encoded protein is CASSEARDNEQFF. The full variable domain, completed using reference TRBV2 and TRBJ2-1, is EPEVTQTPSHQVTQMGQEVILRCVPISNHLYFYWYRQILGQKVEFLVSFYNNEISEKSEIFDDQFSVERPDGSNFTLKIRSTKLEDSAMYFCASSEARDNEQFFGPGTRLTVL.

The genes are TRBV28 and TRBJ2-5; TRBD2 agrees at 8 bases. The J segment lost 2 bases and the V segment lost 7 bases, leaving 3 bases of the junction unmatched. The CDR3 consists of 13 residues. Germline V gene lookup returns CDR1 MDHEN and CDR2 SYDVKM. CDR3 DNA: TGTGCCAGCATAGCGGGGCAACAAGAGACCCAGTACTTC. Residues: CASIAGQQETQYF.

The V and J genes are TRBV9 and TRBJ1-2; D gene uncertain. Germline values: CDR1 SGDLS, CDR2 YYNGEE. CDR3 length: 15 residues. V lost 2 bases and J 5 bases, leaving 16 bases between the germline ends. The CDR3 coding sequence is TGTGCCAGCAGCGTTCAGGCCACAAGAGAATATGGCTACACCTTC. Its protein is CASSVQATREYGYTF.

The chain recombines TRBV7-2 with TRBJ1-5; maybe TRBD1 (5 bases). Germline V gene data show CDR1 as SGHTA and CDR2 as FQGNSA. The CDR3 totals 15 residues. V lost 1 base and J 6 bases, leaving 13 bases between the germline ends. Written as DNA, the CDR3 is TGTGCCAGCAGCTTAGGTTCCGGGGCCCCTCAGCCCCAGCATTTT. It codes for CASSLGSGAPQPQHF.

This clone came up once. The gene calls are TRBV11-2 and TRBJ1-1; possibly TRBD1 for D (5 bases). The CDR3 contains 15 residues. Per germline, CDR1 SGHAT and CDR2 FQNNGV. Trimming took 2 bases from V and 0 from J, leaving 10 bases between them. Here the CDR3 DNA reads TGTGCCAGCAGCTTACGGGGCAGCATGAACACTGAAGCTTTCTTT. Protein: CASSLRGSMNTEAFF.

This rearrangement joins TRBV5-1 to TRBJ1-4, with D perhaps TRBD1 (5 bases). The CDR3 loop spans 16 amino acids. Trimming removed 4 bases from V and 7 bases from J, with 20 bases in between. From germline, CDR1 is SGHRS and CDR2 YFSETQ. Here the CDR3 reads CASSEAGGANGEKLFF. The CDR3 nucleotides are TGCGCCAGCAGCGAAGCAGGTGGGGCAAATGGTGAAAAACTGTTTTTT.

V gene TRBV3-1 (or the pseudogene TRBV3-2) combines with J gene TRBJ2-7; D gene unclear. Trimming removed 1 base from V and 2 bases from J, with 6 bases in between. CDR3 length equals 13 residues. Germline V lookup: CDR1 LGHDT, CDR2 YNNKEL (reference sequence). Written as DNA, the CDR3 is TGTGCCAGCAGCCAAGGCCTGACCTACGAGCAGTACTTC. It yields the protein CASSQGLTYEQYF.

The chain uses TRBV20-1 and TRBJ1-6, with D possibly matching TRBD1 (5 bases). CDR3 length equals 14 residues. Germline assignment: CDR1 DFQATT and CDR2 SNEGSKA (reference sequence). Trimming removed 3 bases from V and 7 bases from J, with 13 bases in between. Here the CDR3 DNA reads TGCAGTGCTAGTGTCGCCAGGGACAATTCACCCCTCCACTTT. Translated, it gives CSASVARDNSPLHF.

The chain is built from TRBV14 and TRBJ1-6, with 7 bases aligning to TRBD1. V shed 4 bases and J 8 bases; nucleotides not matched to a gene: 5. The CDR3 spans 14 residues. Germline assignment: CDR1 SGHDN and CDR2 FVKESK. The CDR3 region is CASSPGQSYSPLHF. The DNA for the CDR3 is TGTGCCAGCAGCCCGGGACAGTCCTATTCACCCCTCCACTTT. Looking up the rest from reference TRBV14 and TRBJ1-6 gives the full variable domain: EAGVTQFPSHSVIEKGQTVTLRCDPISGHDNLYWYRRVMGKEIKFLLHFVKESKQDESGMPNNRFLAERTGGTYSTLKVQPAELEDSGVYFCASSPGQSYSPLHFGNGTRLTVT.

The V and J genes are TRBV6-2 or TRBV6-3 and TRBJ1-5; D not certain. Trimming stripped 5 bases from V and 5 bases from J, with 13 bases between. The CDR3 loop spans 14 amino acids. CDR1 is MNHEY, CDR2 SVGEGT, per germline. The DNA for the CDR3 is TGTGCCAGCAGTCCACGGGAGCCCTATCAGCCCCAGCATTTT. Amino acid sequence: CASSPREPYQPQHF.

The chain employs TRBV7-3 and TRBJ2-5, with D tentatively TRBD1 or TRBD2 (6 bases each). The CDR3 runs to 15 residues. CDR1 and CDR2 from the germline V gene are SGHTA and FQGTGA. Trimming stripped 5 bases from V and 2 bases from J, with 15 bases between. CDR3 loop: CASSGGRPGQETQYF. The CDR3, as DNA: TGTGCCAGCAGCGGGGGGCGGCCAGGACAAGAGACCCAGTACTTC.

The chain joins TRBV7-2 to TRBJ1-3, with TRBD1 matching 7 bases. CDR1 and CDR2 (germline): SGHTA, FQGNSA. This CDR3 is built from 15 residues. V lost 5 bases to trimming and J lost 2 bases; unmatched junction nucleotides: 6. CDR3 bases: TGTGCCAGCAGCCTAGGGGGCAGGGCTGGAAACACCATATATTTT. Translation: CASSLGGRAGNTIYF.

As for this clone: An end of the junction differs from the germline gene, which may be a read error. V gene TRBV5-4 combines with J gene TRBJ1-3; D uncertain. CDR1 is SGHNT and CDR2 is YYREEE in the germline V gene (reference sequence). This CDR3 comprises 12 residues. The CDR3 DNA reads TGTGCCAGCAGCTTGGATGGAAGCACCATATATTTT. It specifies CASSLDGSTIYF.

This clone was recorded once. The rearrangement joins TRBV7-2 to TRBJ2-5; weak D call: TRBD2 (5 bases). The germline V gene has CDR1 SGHTA and CDR2 FQGNSA. The CDR3 is 15 amino acids. V lost 5 bases and J lost 5, with 18 bases in between. The CDR3 spells CASSTGLRSFETQYF. In DNA form, the CDR3 reads TGTGCCAGCAGCACCGGACTGAGATCTTTTGAGACCCAGTACTTC.

The V gene is TRBV6-5, the J gene TRBJ1-4; TRBD1 aligns across 8 bases. Losses at the gene ends were 4 bases for V and 5 bases for J; bases not matched to a gene: 6. CDR1 and CDR2 (germline): MNHEY, SVGAGI. This CDR3 comprises 15 residues. The CDR3 region is CASSSSGTGNEKLFF. DNA of the CDR3: TGTGCCAGCAGTTCATCCGGGACAGGAAATGAAAAACTGTTTTTT.